This T cell receptor (beta chain) comes out of a study of blood T cell repertoires in COVID-19. On the study more broadly: The United States, Italy and Spain supplied acute and convalescent COVID-19 samples.

Assay used: immunoSEQ multiplex PCR; TCRdb lists only in-frame clones, some missing. The sample carries more than 50,000 clones, 88% recorded once. The sequencing input was peripheral blood. This sequence originates from a human donor in a cohort sampled during active COVID-19.

CDR3 loop: CASSLGTDTEAFF. DNA of the CDR3: TGCGCCAGCAGCCTCGGGACAGACACTGAAGCTTTCTTT. This chain connects TRBV4-1 to TRBJ1-1; 7 bases map to TRBD1. This CDR3 spans 13 amino acids. Germline V gene lookup returns CDR1 MGHRA and CDR2 YSYEKL. The J segment lost 3 bases and the V segment lost 4 bases, leaving 2 bases of the junction unmatched.